The rows below give T cell receptor beta chains drawn from one sample of a study of blood T cell repertoires in COVID-19. Data came from immunoSEQ multiplex PCR; TCRdb stores just in-frame clones and leaves some out. The table includes fewer than 200,000 clones, roughly 91% detected once. Sequenced sample: peripheral blood. The receptors stem from a man aged 35-49 years with active or convalescent COVID-19. Both conserved end residues are part of each CDR3. A D gene is named only where the DNA matches it firmly. The size field is filled for only some rows; it gives once, few, many or a size class.

cdr3_aa	cdr3_nt	d_call	v_call	j_call	clone_size
CASSQGSSSYNEQFF	TGTGCCAGCAGTCAGGGATCAAGCTCCTACAATGAGCAGTTCTTC	-	TRBV27	TRBJ2-1	-
CASSFTGYEQYF	TGTGCCAGCAGCTTTACGGGTTACGAGCAGTACTTC	-	TRBV7-2	TRBJ2-7	-
CASSPSTGGLLRYGYTF	TGTGCCAGCAGTCCGTCGACAGGGGGTCTGCTTAGGTATGGCTACACCTTC	TRBD1	TRBV28	TRBJ1-2	-
CASSPNRVGEKLFF	TGTGCCAGCAGCCCCAATCGGGTAGGAGAAAAACTGTTTTTT	-	TRBV7-8	TRBJ1-4	-
CASSLMGARQETQYF	TGTGCCAGCAGCTTAATGGGCGCAAGACAAGAGACCCAGTACTTC	-	TRBV11-2	TRBJ2-5	-
CASSARTSGKTDTQYF	TGTGCCAGCAGCGCGAGGACTAGCGGGAAGACGGATACGCAGTATTTT	TRBD2	TRBV9	TRBJ2-3	-
CASRGGQAGVDGYTF	TGTGCCAGCAGGGGGGGACAGGCCGGGGTGGATGGCTACACCTTC	TRBD1	TRBV6-5	TRBJ1-2	few
CASSLGNLYGYTF	TGCGCCAGCAGCCTAGGAAACCTCTATGGCTACACCTTC	-	TRBV5-1	TRBJ1-2	-
CSVEDPGTEAFF	TGCAGCGTTGAAGATCCGGGGACTGAAGCTTTCTTT	-	TRBV29-1	TRBJ1-1	-
CASSLQANTEAFF	TGTGCCAGCAGTTTACAGGCGAACACTGAAGCTTTCTTT	-	TRBV27	TRBJ1-1	few
CASSPGQGEIITYEQYF	TGTGCCAGCAGCCCTGGACAGGGGGAGATAATAACCTACGAGCAGTACTTC	TRBD1	TRBV14	TRBJ2-7	-
CASSPLRRYNEQFF	TGTGCCAGCAGCCCCCTTCGGCGGTACAATGAGCAGTTCTTC	-	TRBV5-6	TRBJ2-1	-
CASSRTNEAFF	TGTGCCAGCAGCCGGACTAATGAAGCTTTCTTT	-	TRBV6-5	TRBJ1-1	-
CASSLLDRMNTEAFF	TGTGCCAGCAGCTTGTTGGACAGGATGAACACTGAAGCTTTCTTT	TRBD1	TRBV11-2	TRBJ1-1	-
CASLGLAGAQSTQYF	TGTGCCAGCCTCGGTCTAGCGGGTGCTCAGTCCACGCAGTATTTT	TRBD2	TRBV6-5	TRBJ2-3	-
CASSPTTGSGEKLFF	TGTGCCAGCAGTCCGACCACAGGGTCAGGTGAAAAACTGTTTTTT	-	TRBV27	TRBJ1-4	-
CASSEDSTNYGYTF	TGCGCCAGCAGCGAGGACAGCACCAACTATGGCTACACCTTC	-	TRBV5-1	TRBJ1-2	few
CASSRGPSGVNTGELFF	TGTGCCAGCAGCAGAGGTCCTAGCGGGGTAAACACCGGGGAGCTGTTTTTT	-	TRBV21-1	TRBJ2-2	few
CATSDLGPTTDTQYF	TGTGCCACCAGTGATTTGGGGCCAACCACAGATACGCAGTATTTT	-	TRBV24-1	TRBJ2-3	-
CASSLTSGSLETQYF	TGTGCCAGTAGCTTGACTAGCGGGAGTCTGGAGACCCAGTACTTC	TRBD2	TRBV19	TRBJ2-5	-